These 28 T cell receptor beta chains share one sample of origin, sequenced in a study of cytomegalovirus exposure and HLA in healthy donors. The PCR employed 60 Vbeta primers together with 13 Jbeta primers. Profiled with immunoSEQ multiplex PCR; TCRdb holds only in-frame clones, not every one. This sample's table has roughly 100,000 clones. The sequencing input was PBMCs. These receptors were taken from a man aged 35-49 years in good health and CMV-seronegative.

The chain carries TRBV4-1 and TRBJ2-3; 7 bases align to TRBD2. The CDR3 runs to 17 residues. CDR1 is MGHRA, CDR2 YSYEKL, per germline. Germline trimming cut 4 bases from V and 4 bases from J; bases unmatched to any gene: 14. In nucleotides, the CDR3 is TGCGCCAGCAGCCCGGCGACTACCAGCGCGGGGGCAGATACGCAGTATTTT. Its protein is CASSPATTSAGADTQYF.

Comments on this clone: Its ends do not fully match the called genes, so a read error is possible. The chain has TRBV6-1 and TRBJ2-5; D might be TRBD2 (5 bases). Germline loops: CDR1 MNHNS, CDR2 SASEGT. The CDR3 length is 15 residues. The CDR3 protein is CTSRIRDGSSETQYF. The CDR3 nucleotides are TGTACCAGCAGAATTCGGGATGGGAGTTCGGAGACCCAGTACTTC.

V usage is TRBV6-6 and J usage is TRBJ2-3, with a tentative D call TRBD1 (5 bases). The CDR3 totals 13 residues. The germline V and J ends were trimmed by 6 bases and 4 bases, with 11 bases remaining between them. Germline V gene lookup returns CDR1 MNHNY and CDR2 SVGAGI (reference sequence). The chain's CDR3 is CASSSLGPDTQYF. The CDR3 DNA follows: TGTGCCAGCAGCTCTCTGGGGCCAGATACGCAGTATTTT.

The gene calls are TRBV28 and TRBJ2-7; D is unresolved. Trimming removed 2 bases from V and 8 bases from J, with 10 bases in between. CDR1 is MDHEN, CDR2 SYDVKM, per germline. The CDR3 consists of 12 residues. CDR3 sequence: CASSLPTVKQYF. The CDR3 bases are TGTGCCAGCAGTTTACCTACTGTGAAGCAGTACTTC. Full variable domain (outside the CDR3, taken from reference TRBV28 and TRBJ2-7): DVKVTQSSRYLVKRTGEKVFLECVQDMDHENMFWYRQDPGLGLRLIYFSYDVKMKEKGDIPEGYSVSREKKERFSLILESASTNQTSMYLCASSLPTVKQYFGPGTRLTVT.

The CDR3 is CASGPSGTDTQYF. CDR3 coding DNA: TGTGCCAGTGGTCCATCCGGGACAGATACGCAGTATTTT. This chain uses TRBV19 with TRBJ2-3; no clear D. V was pared by 8 bases and J by 3 bases, with 12 bases between. CDR1 is LNHDA, CDR2 SQIVND, per germline (reference sequence). This CDR3 spans 13 amino acids.

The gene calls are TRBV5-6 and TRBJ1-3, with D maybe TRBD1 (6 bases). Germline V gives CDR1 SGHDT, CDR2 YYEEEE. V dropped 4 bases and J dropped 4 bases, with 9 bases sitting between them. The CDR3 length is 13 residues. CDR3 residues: CASSIDRGNTIYF. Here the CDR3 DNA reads TGTGCCAGCAGCATTGACAGGGGAAACACCATATATTTT.

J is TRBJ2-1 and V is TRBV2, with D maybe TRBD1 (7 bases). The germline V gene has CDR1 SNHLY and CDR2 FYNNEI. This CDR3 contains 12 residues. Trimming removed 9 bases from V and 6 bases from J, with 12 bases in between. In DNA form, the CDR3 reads TGTGCCAGGGCGGGACAGCCCAATGAGCAGTTCTTC. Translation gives CARAGQPNEQFF.

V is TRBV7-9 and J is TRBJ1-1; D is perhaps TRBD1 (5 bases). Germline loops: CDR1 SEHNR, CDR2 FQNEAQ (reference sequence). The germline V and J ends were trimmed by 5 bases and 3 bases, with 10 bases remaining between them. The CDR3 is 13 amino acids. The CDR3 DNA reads TGTGCCAGCAGCCCCCAGGGTGACACTGAAGCTTTCTTT. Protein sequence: CASSPQGDTEAFF.

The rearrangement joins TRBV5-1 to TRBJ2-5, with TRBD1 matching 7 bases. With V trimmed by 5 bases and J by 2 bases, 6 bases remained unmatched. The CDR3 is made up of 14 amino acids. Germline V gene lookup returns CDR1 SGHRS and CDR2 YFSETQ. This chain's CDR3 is CASRPGTAQETQYF. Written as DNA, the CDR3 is TGCGCCAGCAGGCCCGGGACAGCTCAAGAGACCCAGTACTTC. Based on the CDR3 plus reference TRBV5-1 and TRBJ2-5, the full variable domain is KAGVTQTPRYLIKTRGQQVTLSCSPISGHRSVSWYQQTPGQGLQFLFEYFSETQRNKGNFPGRFSGRQFSNSRSEMNVSTLELGDSALYLCASRPGTAQETQYFGPGTRLLVL.

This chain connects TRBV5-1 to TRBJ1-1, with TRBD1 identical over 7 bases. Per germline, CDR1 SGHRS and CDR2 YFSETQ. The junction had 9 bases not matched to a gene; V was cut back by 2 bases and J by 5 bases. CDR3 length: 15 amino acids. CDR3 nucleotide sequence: TGCGCCAGCAGCTTACAGGGGATCAGGGGAACTGAAGCTTTCTTT. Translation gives CASSLQGIRGTEAFF.

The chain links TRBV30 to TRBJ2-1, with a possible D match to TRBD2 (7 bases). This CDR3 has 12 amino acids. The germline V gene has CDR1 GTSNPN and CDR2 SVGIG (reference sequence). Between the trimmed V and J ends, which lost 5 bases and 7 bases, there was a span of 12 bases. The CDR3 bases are TGTGCCTGGGCTAGGGGGGGTAATGAGCAGTTCTTC. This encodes CAWARGGNEQFF.

For the CDR3, the DNA is TGCGCCAGCAGCTTTAGGAGCTCCTACAATGAGCAGTTCTTC. This encodes CASSFRSSYNEQFF. This chain connects TRBV5-1 to TRBJ2-1; the D is unclear. This CDR3 region has 14 residues. Germline CDR1 SGHRS, CDR2 YFSETQ. Trimming left V 2 bases short and J 0 bases short, with 6 bases between. Full variable domain (outside the CDR3, taken from reference TRBV5-1 and TRBJ2-1): KAGVTQTPRYLIKTRGQQVTLSCSPISGHRSVSWYQQTPGQGLQFLFEYFSETQRNKGNFPGRFSGRQFSNSRSEMNVSTLELGDSALYLCASSFRSSYNEQFFGPGTRLTVL.

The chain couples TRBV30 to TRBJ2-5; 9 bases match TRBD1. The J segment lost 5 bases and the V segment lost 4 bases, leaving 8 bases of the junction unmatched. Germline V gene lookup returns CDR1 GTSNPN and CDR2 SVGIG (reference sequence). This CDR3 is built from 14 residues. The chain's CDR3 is CAWNDLDRGETQYF. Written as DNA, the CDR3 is TGTGCCTGGAATGATCTAGACAGGGGGGAGACCCAGTACTTC.

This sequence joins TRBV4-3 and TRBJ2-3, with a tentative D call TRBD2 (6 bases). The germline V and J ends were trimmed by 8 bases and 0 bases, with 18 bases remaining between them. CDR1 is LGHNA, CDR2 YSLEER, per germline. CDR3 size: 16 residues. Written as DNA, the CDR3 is TGCGCCAGCCGAGGAACGGGCGGGGCCAGCACAGATACGCAGTATTTT. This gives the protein CASRGTGGASTDTQYF.

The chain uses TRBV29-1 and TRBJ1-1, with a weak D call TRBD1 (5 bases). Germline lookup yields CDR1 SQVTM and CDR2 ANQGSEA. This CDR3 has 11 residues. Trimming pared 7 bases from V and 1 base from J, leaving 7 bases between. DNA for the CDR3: TGCAGCGCCAGGGCGAACACTGAAGCTTTCTTT. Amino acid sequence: CSARANTEAFF.

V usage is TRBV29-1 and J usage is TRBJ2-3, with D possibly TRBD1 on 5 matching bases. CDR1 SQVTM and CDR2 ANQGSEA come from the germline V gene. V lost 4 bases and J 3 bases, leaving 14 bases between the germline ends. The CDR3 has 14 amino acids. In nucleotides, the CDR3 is TGCAGCGTTGCGAAGGGGCTTCAGACAGATACGCAGTATTTT. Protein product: CSVAKGLQTDTQYF.

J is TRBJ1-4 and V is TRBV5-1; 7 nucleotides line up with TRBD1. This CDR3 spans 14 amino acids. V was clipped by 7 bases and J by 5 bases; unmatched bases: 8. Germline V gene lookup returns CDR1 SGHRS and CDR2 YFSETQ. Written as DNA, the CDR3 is TGCGCCAGCGGACCGGGACAGATAAATGAAAAACTGTTTTTT. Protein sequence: CASGPGQINEKLFF.

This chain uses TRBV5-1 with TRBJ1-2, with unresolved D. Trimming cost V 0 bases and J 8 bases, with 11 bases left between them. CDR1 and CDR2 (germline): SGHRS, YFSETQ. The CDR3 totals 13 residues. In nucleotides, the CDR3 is TGCGCCAGCAGCTTGGATGTCGGAGGCGGCTACACCTTC. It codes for CASSLDVGGGYTF. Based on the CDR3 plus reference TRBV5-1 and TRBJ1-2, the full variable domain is KAGVTQTPRYLIKTRGQQVTLSCSPISGHRSVSWYQQTPGQGLQFLFEYFSETQRNKGNFPGRFSGRQFSNSRSEMNVSTLELGDSALYLCASSLDVGGGYTFGSGTRLTVV.

The CDR3 sequence is CASGQIGTGDNQPQHF. The CDR3 coding sequence is TGTGCCAGTGGTCAGATAGGGACAGGTGATAATCAGCCCCAGCATTTT. The chain is built from TRBV19 and TRBJ1-5; 8 bases match TRBD1. The CDR3 extends over 16 amino acids. The V gene's germline CDR1 is LNHDA and CDR2 SQIVND (reference sequence). V lost 8 bases to trimming and J lost 4 bases; unmatched junction nucleotides: 13.

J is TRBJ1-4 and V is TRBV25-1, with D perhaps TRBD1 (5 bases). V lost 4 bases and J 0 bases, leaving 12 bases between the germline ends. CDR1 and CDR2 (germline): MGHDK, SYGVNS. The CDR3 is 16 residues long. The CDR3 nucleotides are TGTGCCAGCAGTGCAGGGTCCCTTACAACTAATGAAAAACTGTTTTTT. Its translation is CASSAGSLTTNEKLFF. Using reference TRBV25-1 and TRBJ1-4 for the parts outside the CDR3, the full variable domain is EADIYQTPRYLVIGTGKKITLECSQTMGHDKMYWYQQDPGMELHLIHYSYGVNSTEKGDLSSESTVSRIRTEHFPLTLESARPSHTSQYLCASSAGSLTTNEKLFFGSGTQLSVL.

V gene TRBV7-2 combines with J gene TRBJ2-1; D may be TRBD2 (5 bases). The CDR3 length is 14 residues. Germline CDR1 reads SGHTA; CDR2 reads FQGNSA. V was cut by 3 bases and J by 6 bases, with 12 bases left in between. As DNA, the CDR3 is TGTGCCAGCAGCTTGGACTCCCGTACCAATGAGCAGTTCTTC. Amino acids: CASSLDSRTNEQFF. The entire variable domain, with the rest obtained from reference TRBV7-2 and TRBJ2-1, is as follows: GAGVSQSPSNKVTEKGKDVELRCDPISGHTALYWYRQSLGQGLEFLIYFQGNSAPDKSGLPSDRFSAERTGGSVSTLTIQRTQQEDSAVYLCASSLDSRTNEQFFGPGTRLTVL.

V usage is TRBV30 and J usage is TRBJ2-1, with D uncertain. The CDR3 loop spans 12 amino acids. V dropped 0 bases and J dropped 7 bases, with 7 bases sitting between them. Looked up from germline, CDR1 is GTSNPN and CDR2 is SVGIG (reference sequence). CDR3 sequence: CAWSVRRNEQFF. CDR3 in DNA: TGTGCCTGGAGTGTACGGCGGAATGAGCAGTTCTTC.

CDR3 coding DNA: TGTGCCAGCAGCTTGGGGGCTAGCGGGGGGGCATATGAGCAGTTCTTC. As protein: CASSLGASGGAYEQFF. V usage is TRBV5-6 and J usage is TRBJ2-1; 12 nucleotides match TRBD2. CDR1 is SGHDT and CDR2 is YYEEEE in the germline V gene. With V trimmed by 0 bases and J by 8 bases, 6 bases remained unmatched. The CDR3 covers 16 residues.

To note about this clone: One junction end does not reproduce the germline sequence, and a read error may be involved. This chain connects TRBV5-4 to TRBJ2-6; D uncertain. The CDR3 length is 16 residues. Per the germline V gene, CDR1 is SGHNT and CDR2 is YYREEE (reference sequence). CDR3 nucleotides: TGCGCCAGCAGCCAAGATTTGAGAAATGGGGCCAACGTCCTGACTTTC. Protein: CASSQDLRNGANVLTF.

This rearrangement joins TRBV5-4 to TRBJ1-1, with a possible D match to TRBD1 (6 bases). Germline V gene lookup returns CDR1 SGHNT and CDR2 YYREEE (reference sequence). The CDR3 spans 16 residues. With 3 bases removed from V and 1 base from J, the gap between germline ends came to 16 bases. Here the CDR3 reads CASSWGGRGGNTEAFF. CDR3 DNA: TGTGCCAGCAGCTGGGGGGGGAGAGGGGGGAACACTGAAGCTTTCTTT.

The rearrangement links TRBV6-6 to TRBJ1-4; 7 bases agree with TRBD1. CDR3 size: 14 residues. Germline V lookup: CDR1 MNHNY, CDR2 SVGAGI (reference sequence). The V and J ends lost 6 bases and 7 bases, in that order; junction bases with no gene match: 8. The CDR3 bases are TGTGCCAGCAGCGCCACAGGGGATGGTGAAAAACTGTTTTTT. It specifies CASSATGDGEKLFF.

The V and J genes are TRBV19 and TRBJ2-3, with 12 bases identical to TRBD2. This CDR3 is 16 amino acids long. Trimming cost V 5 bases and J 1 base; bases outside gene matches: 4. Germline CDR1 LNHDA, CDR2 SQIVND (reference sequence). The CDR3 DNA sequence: TGTGCCAGTAGTCGACGACTAGCGGGAGGCACAGATACGCAGTATTTT. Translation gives CASSRRLAGGTDTQYF.

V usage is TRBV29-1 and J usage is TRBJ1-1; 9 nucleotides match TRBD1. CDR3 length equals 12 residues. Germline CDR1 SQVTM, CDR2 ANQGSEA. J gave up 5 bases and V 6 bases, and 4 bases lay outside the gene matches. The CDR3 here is CSVETGGTEAFF. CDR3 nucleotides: TGCAGCGTGGAGACAGGGGGGACTGAAGCTTTCTTT.